These T cell receptor beta chains were read from a single sample in a study of control samples from healthy donors and cancer patients. Here immunoSEQ multiplex PCR was the method, and the copy in TCRdb shows in-frame clones only, minus some. The data contain roughly 120,000 clones, about 95% of them singletons. Sequencing input: blood. These receptors all come from a man aged 25 to 45 in good health. Each CDR3 is given with its conserved first and last residue. The D gene is left open where the match is weak. Expanded clones get a size class; other rows say once, few or many, or leave the size out.

clone size: .; V gene: TRBV18; D gene: .; J gene: TRBJ2-1; CDR3 DNA: TGTGCCAGCTCACCGCTCAGGGGAAATGAGCAGTTCTTC; CDR3 protein: CASSPLRGNEQFF
clone size: .; V gene: TRBV3-1/TRBV3-2; D gene: TRBD2; J gene: TRBJ2-3; CDR3 DNA: TGTGCCAGCAGTCAAAGGGAAGCGGGGGTGCAGTATTTT; CDR3 protein: CASSQREAGVQYF
clone size: few; V gene: TRBV5-8; D gene: .; J gene: TRBJ2-1; CDR3 DNA: TGTGCCAGCAGCTCTCCGGGAAAGCAGTTCTTC; CDR3 protein: CASSSPGKQFF
clone size: .; V gene: TRBV4-1; D gene: .; J gene: TRBJ1-4; CDR3 DNA: TGCGCCAGCAGCCAAGAACGGGGCGAAAAACTGTTTTTT; CDR3 protein: CASSQERGEKLFF
clone size: .; V gene: TRBV15; D gene: .; J gene: TRBJ2-3; CDR3 DNA: TGTGCCACCAGCAGCATTGATTCGGGGCTCGTAGATACGCAGTATTTT; CDR3 protein: CATSSIDSGLVDTQYF
clone size: once; V gene: TRBV7-8; D gene: .; J gene: TRBJ2-3; CDR3 DNA: TGTGCCAGCAGCCTCCGGTTGGATACGCAGTATTTT; CDR3 protein: CASSLRLDTQYF
clone size: .; V gene: TRBV28; D gene: .; J gene: TRBJ1-1; CDR3 DNA: TGTGCCAGCAGTTCTGAAAAGCGGCCTGAAGGTCCGAACACTGAAGCTTTCTTT; CDR3 protein: CASSSEKRPEGPNTEAFF
clone size: .; V gene: TRBV2; D gene: .; J gene: TRBJ1-1; CDR3 DNA: TGTGCCAGCAGTGAAGATAGGTCGGGCAGGGAAGCTGAAGCTTTCTTT; CDR3 protein: CASSEDRSGREAEAFF
clone size: .; V gene: TRBV7-2; D gene: TRBD1; J gene: TRBJ2-1; CDR3 DNA: TGTGCCAGCAGCTCAACAGGGGATGAGCAGTTCTTC; CDR3 protein: CASSSTGDEQFF
clone size: .; V gene: TRBV27; D gene: .; J gene: TRBJ1-2; CDR3 DNA: TGTGCCAGCAGTTCGCGAGGAAACCCAGCCGCTATTGAATCTGGGATAGCGAACTATGGCTACACCTTC; CDR3 protein: CASSSRGNPAAIESGIANYGYTF
clone size: .; V gene: TRBV28; D gene: .; J gene: TRBJ1-5; CDR3 DNA: TGTGCCACCCTTTCCCGGGCGGCGGGGGTTCAGCCCCAGCATTTT; CDR3 protein: CATLSRAAGVQPQHF
clone size: .; V gene: TRBV25-1; D gene: .; J gene: TRBJ1-6; CDR3 DNA: TGTGCCAGCAGTCAGGGGAGTAATTCACCCCTCCACTTT; CDR3 protein: CASSQGSNSPLHF
clone size: .; V gene: TRBV10-2; D gene: TRBD2; J gene: TRBJ2-5; CDR3 DNA: TGCGCCAGCAGTCCCACGGGGGGTGAGACCCAGTACTTC; CDR3 protein: CASSPTGGETQYF
clone size: .; V gene: TRBV4-3; D gene: .; J gene: TRBJ1-6; CDR3 DNA: TGCGCCAGCAGCCAGAACCTGAATAATTCACCCCTCCACTTT; CDR3 protein: CASSQNLNNSPLHF